These 27 T cell receptor beta chains originate from one sample sequenced in a study of a mutant IDH1 vaccine in newly diagnosed glioma. Time point here: week 23, last vaccination. Every vaccine dose comprised 300 ug of mutant IDH1 20-mer peptide plus topical imiquimod. These receptors have no known antigen. Method: immunoSEQ multiplex PCR; TCRdb's copy keeps in-frame clones and lacks some. The sample includes about 60,000 clones, 84% of them seen just once. This specimen consisted of PBMCs, obtained from a glioma patient whose treatment included an IDH1 peptide vaccine. Receptors originate from a man younger than 30 with glioma.

The genes are TRBV27 and TRBJ2-5, with 9 bases identical to TRBD1. V lost 8 bases, J lost 5 bases, and 3 bases stayed unmatched. The CDR3 sequence is 12 residues long. CDR1 is MNHEY, CDR2 SMNVEV, per germline (reference sequence). The CDR3 loop reads CASGTGRETQYF. Written as DNA, the CDR3 is TGTGCCAGCGGGACAGGGCGGGAGACCCAGTACTTC.

As for this clone: Lacking the conserved final phenylalanine or tryptophan, this CDR3 likely reflects a read error. Because the CDR3's place on the DNA is in doubt, the DNA is left out and the CDR3 is given as listed by TCRdb. This chain links TRBV1 with TRBJ2-7. TRBV1 is a pseudogene. The CDR3 adds up to 11 amino acids, both ends counted. CDR3 in amino acids: CTSSPWDPGVK.

CDR3 coding DNA: TGTGCCAGCAGCTTAGCGGGGTTGGGGACTGAAGCTTTCTTT. Translation: CASSLAGLGTEAFF. The J gene is TRBJ1-1, the V gene TRBV11-2, with unresolved D. This CDR3 comprises 14 residues. V lost 1 base, J lost 5 bases, and 11 bases lay in between. Germline V gives CDR1 SGHAT, CDR2 FQNNGV.

V usage is TRBV27 and J usage is TRBJ1-2, with D unclear. CDR3 length equals 14 residues. Germline V gives CDR1 MNHEY, CDR2 SMNVEV (reference sequence). V lost 2 bases and J lost 1, with 8 bases in between. The CDR3 DNA sequence: TGTGCCAGCAGTTTACTCGGGAATAACTATGGCTACACCTTC. It specifies CASSLLGNNYGYTF.

The gene calls are TRBV9 and TRBJ1-6; a possible D gene is TRBD1 (5 bases). The V end lost 2 bases, the J end lost 7 bases, and 13 bases lay between the germline ends. The CDR3 runs to 15 residues. From germline, CDR1 is SGDLS and CDR2 YYNGEE. For the CDR3, the DNA is TGTGCCAGCAGCGTTACCGGGACGGCGAATTCACCCCTCCACTTT. Translated: CASSVTGTANSPLHF. Full variable domain (missing parts from reference TRBV9 and TRBJ1-6): DSGVTQTPKHLITATGQRVTLRCSPRSGDLSVYWYQQSLDQGLQFLIQYYNGEERAKGNILERFSAQQFPDLHSELNLSSLELGDSALYFCASSVTGTANSPLHFGNGTRLTVT.

The chain joins TRBV5-1 to TRBJ1-1, with D unclear. The germline V and J ends were trimmed by 4 bases and 0 bases, with 13 bases remaining between them. The germline gives CDR1 SGHRS, CDR2 YFSETQ. This CDR3 contains 15 residues. The CDR3 nucleotides are TGCGCCAGCAGCCTAGGGCTGGGGATGAACACTGAAGCTTTCTTT. Its translation is CASSLGLGMNTEAFF.

This clone was detected a few times. V usage is TRBV6-6 and J usage is TRBJ1-1; unclear D gene. The CDR3 extends over 14 amino acids. The V gene's germline CDR1 is MNHNY and CDR2 SVGAGI (reference sequence). V was clipped by 5 bases and J by 8 bases, with 18 bases between them. In DNA form, the CDR3 reads TGTGCCAGCAGTCAGGCGTACCCGAGAGGGGAAGCTTTCTTT. This gives the protein CASSQAYPRGEAFF.

The rearrangement links TRBV2 to TRBJ1-2, with 7 bases fitting TRBD1. With V trimmed by 2 bases and J by 6 bases, 3 bases remained unmatched. This CDR3 region has 13 residues. Germline CDR1 SNHLY, CDR2 FYNNEI. The CDR3 region has the DNA TGTGCCAGCAGTGAACAGGGGGACGATGGCTACACCTTC. Amino acids: CASSEQGDDGYTF. Filled out from reference TRBV2 and TRBJ1-2, the complete variable domain reads EPEVTQTPSHQVTQMGQEVILRCVPISNHLYFYWYRQILGQKVEFLVSFYNNEISEKSEIFDDQFSVERPDGSNFTLKIRSTKLEDSAMYFCASSEQGDDGYTFGSGTRLTVV.

The chain carries TRBV7-3 and TRBJ2-6; perhaps TRBD1 as D (5 bases). This CDR3 spans 17 amino acids. V was clipped by 2 bases and J by 2 bases, with 13 bases between them. Per the germline V gene, CDR1 is SGHTA and CDR2 is FQGTGA. The CDR3 DNA sequence: TGTGCCAGCAGCTTAGTCCCAGACAGAACTGGGGCCAACGTCCTGACTTTC. Protein: CASSLVPDRTGANVLTF. Full variable domain (outside the CDR3, taken from reference TRBV7-3 and TRBJ2-6): GAGVSQTPSNKVTEKGKYVELRCDPISGHTALYWYRQSLGQGPEFLIYFQGTGAADDSGLPNDRFFAVRPEGSVSTLKIQRTERGDSAVYLCASSLVPDRTGANVLTFGAGSRLTVL.

The rearrangement joins TRBV18 to TRBJ2-3; D perhaps matches TRBD1 (6 bases). The V end was cut by 2 bases, the J end by 1 base, with 16 bases between. CDR1 and CDR2 from the germline V gene are KGHSH and LQKENI. The CDR3 is 17 residues long. CDR3 sequence reads: CASSPEQGTTGTDTQYF. The CDR3, as DNA: TGTGCCAGCTCACCAGAACAGGGAACTACGGGCACAGATACGCAGTATTTT.

In its sample, this clone was seen a few times. This rearrangement joins TRBV18 to TRBJ1-2, with 7 bases fitting TRBD1. CDR3 length: 12 residues. V trimming: 3 bases; J trimming: 6 bases; junction bases outside the gene matches: 1. CDR1 is KGHSH and CDR2 is LQKENI in the germline V gene. The CDR3 loop is CASSPRGDGYTF. For the CDR3, the DNA is TGTGCCAGCTCACCCAGGGGGGATGGCTACACCTTC.

The chain combines TRBV15 with TRBJ2-3; 12 nucleotides line up with TRBD2. Germline V gene sequence: CDR1 LNHNV, CDR2 YYDKDF (reference sequence). This CDR3 contains 16 residues. Germline trimming cut 4 bases from V and 4 bases from J; bases unmatched to any gene: 6. In DNA form, the CDR3 reads TGTGCCACCAGCACCCGACTAGCGGGAGTGGCAGATACGCAGTATTTT. Amino acid sequence: CATSTRLAGVADTQYF.

J is TRBJ2-7 and V is TRBV10-3; D is unclear. The V end lost 3 bases, the J end lost 4 bases, and 19 bases lay between the germline ends. CDR1 and CDR2 from the germline V gene are ENHRY and SYGVKD. The CDR3 totals 16 residues. The CDR3 spells CAISEFPRGAAYEQYF. As DNA, the CDR3 is TGTGCCATCAGTGAATTTCCACGAGGAGCTGCGTACGAGCAGTACTTC.

The V gene is TRBV7-5, the J gene TRBJ2-7; the DNA was not compared with TRBD2, the D call given in the table. TRBV7-5 is noted as a pseudogene. The CDR3 is 14 amino acids. The CDR3 nucleotides are TGTGCCAGAAGCATACAGCGGGAGCGCTACGAGCAGTACTTC. Translated: CARSIQRERYEQYF.

The rearrangement links TRBV4-1 to TRBJ1-6; no reliable D call. CDR3 length: 13 amino acids. Trimming removed 3 bases from V and 10 bases from J, with 10 bases in between. Germline V lookup: CDR1 MGHRA, CDR2 YSYEKL. CDR3 coding DNA: TGCGCCAGCAGCCACGAAGATGGGTCACCCCTCCACTTT. Translation: CASSHEDGSPLHF.

The chain is built from TRBV7-6 and TRBJ2-7; D is possibly TRBD2 (6 bases). Germline V lookup: CDR1 SGHVS, CDR2 FNYEAQ. V lost 6 bases and J lost 6, with 18 bases in between. CDR3 length: 14 residues. The CDR3, as DNA: TGTGCCAGCAGTATGGCTCTAGCGAGGTCCGAGCAGTACTTC. Its protein product is CASSMALARSEQYF.

This chain connects TRBV7-2 to TRBJ1-2; D call uncertain. Deletions cut 5 bases from V and 1 base from J, with 14 bases between. This CDR3 has 15 amino acids. Germline loops: CDR1 SGHTA, CDR2 FQGNSA. As DNA, the CDR3 is TGTGCCAGCAGCCCCACCCCCGGGAATAACTATGGCTACACCTTC. Translated: CASSPTPGNNYGYTF.

The CDR3 loop is CASSDGQGTDTQYF. In DNA, the CDR3 is TGTGCCAGCAGCGACGGACAGGGCACAGATACGCAGTATTTT. This chain uses TRBV7-9 with TRBJ2-3; 7 bases fit TRBD1. From germline, CDR1 is SEHNR and CDR2 FQNEAQ (reference sequence). This CDR3 has 14 residues. Trimming cost V 5 bases and J 1 base; bases outside gene matches: 3.

The chain uses TRBV5-1 and TRBJ1-1; weak D call: TRBD1 (6 bases). Germline CDR1 SGHRS, CDR2 YFSETQ. The V gene lost 0 bases and the J gene lost 1 base, with 7 bases spanning the gap. The CDR3 covers 14 residues. The CDR3 here is CASSLAGANTEAFF. CDR3 sequence (DNA): TGCGCCAGCAGCTTGGCGGGGGCGAACACTGAAGCTTTCTTT.

This sequence joins TRBV18 and TRBJ2-5; possible D gene TRBD2, 6 bases. CDR3 length equals 13 residues. V lost 6 bases to trimming and J lost 2 bases, with 10 bases between them. Germline V CDR1 and CDR2: KGHSH, LQKENI. CDR3 in amino acids: CASSLGLQETQYF. The CDR3 DNA reads as TGTGCCAGCTCGTTGGGACTTCAAGAGACCCAGTACTTC.

This clone has only a few counts. This chain links TRBV5-8 with TRBJ2-2; 8 bases match TRBD1. The CDR3 extends over 15 amino acids. Per the germline V gene, CDR1 is SGHTS and CDR2 is YDEGEE. Germline trimming cut 4 bases from V and 1 base from J; bases unmatched to any gene: 3. In DNA, the CDR3 is TGTGCCAGCAGCCTGGGGACAGGGAACACCGGGGAGCTGTTTTTT. Its translation: CASSLGTGNTGELFF.

This CDR3 reads CASSWGDRGRNEQFF. Written as DNA, the CDR3 is TGCGCCAGCAGCTGGGGCGACCGGGGAAGGAATGAGCAGTTCTTC. The V and J genes are TRBV5-1 and TRBJ2-1, with D perhaps matching TRBD1 or TRBD2 (5 bases each). Trimming cost V 3 bases and J 7 bases, with 17 bases left between them. CDR1 is SGHRS and CDR2 is YFSETQ in the germline V gene. The CDR3 consists of 15 residues.

This chain joins TRBV6-1 and TRBJ1-1; 8 bases are shared with TRBD1. Germline CDR1 and CDR2: MNHNS and SASEGT. J gave up 6 bases and V 4 bases, and 4 bases lay outside the gene matches. There are 13 residues in the CDR3. The CDR3 DNA sequence: TGTGCCAGCAGTGTCCGGGACAGGTCTGAAGCTTTCTTT. Translating gives CASSVRDRSEAFF.

This rearrangement joins TRBV5-1 to TRBJ2-1; 14 bases match TRBD2. Per the germline V gene, CDR1 is SGHRS and CDR2 is YFSETQ. The CDR3 runs to 18 residues. Unmatched junction bases numbered 6, after V lost 1 base and J lost 3 bases. CDR3 protein: CASSLYRTSGRIYNEQFF. CDR3 nucleotides: TGCGCCAGCAGCTTGTATAGGACTAGCGGGAGGATCTACAATGAGCAGTTCTTC.

This chain joins TRBV19 and TRBJ1-3; D ambiguous. CDR1 and CDR2 (germline): LNHDA, SQIVND (reference sequence). The CDR3 sequence is 15 residues long. V gave up 6 bases and J gave up 2 bases, with 14 bases separating them. CDR3 coding DNA: TGTGCCAGTAGCTCCTTACGGCTCCCTGGAAACACCATATATTTT. Amino acid sequence: CASSSLRLPGNTIYF.

This clone appeared a few times. The CDR3: CASSFSGVTYEQYF. The DNA of the CDR3 is TGTGCCAGCAGTTTTAGCGGGGTAACCTACGAGCAGTACTTC. The V and J genes are TRBV2 and TRBJ2-7; 8 bases line up with TRBD2. In germline, CDR1 is SNHLY, CDR2 FYNNEI. Trimming removed 5 bases from V and 2 bases from J; junction bases left unmatched: 5. This CDR3 spans 14 amino acids.

A note on this clone: One end of the junction does not line up with germline, which may come from a read error. V is TRBV5-1 and J is TRBJ2-1; TRBD2 is a possible D gene (6 bases). The CDR3 is 15 amino acids. CDR1 and CDR2 (germline): SGHRS, YFSETQ. CDR3 in DNA: TGCGCCAGCAGCAAGATCCGGGACTCCAACAATGAGCAGTTCTTC. Translated, it gives CASSKIRDSNNEQFF.